This record looks at one TCR beta chain sequence and its context. Antigen unknown. The data were obtained in a study of graft-versus-host responses after intestinal transplantation. Germline V gives CDR1 SGHDT, CDR2 YYEEEE. This CDR3 comprises 14 residues. After removal of 4 bases from V and 4 bases from J, the junction contained 6 bases not matched to a gene. TCRdb's copy holds only in-frame clones and misses some; the assay was immunoSEQ multiplex PCR. The sample lists tens of thousands of clones; 90% to 95% were seen once. Sequenced here: unstimulated CD4+ T cells sorted from spleen or lymph node cells, sampled before intestinal transplant. This chain uses TRBV5-6 with TRBJ1-2; TRBD1 matches 8 bases. The TCR sequence derives from a human donor who received an intestinal transplant. The CDR3: CASSPQGAAYGYTF. The CDR3 DNA reads as TGTGCCAGCAGCCCCCAGGGGGCCGCCTATGGCTACACCTTC.